This TCR beta chain was documented in a study of cytomegalovirus exposure and HLA in healthy donors. The CDR3 consists of 13 residues. Per the germline V gene, CDR1 is GTSNPN and CDR2 is SVGIG (reference sequence). V shed 0 bases and J shed 9 bases, with 12 bases lying between them. The PCR was carried out with 60 Vbeta primers and 13 Jbeta primers. TCRdb's table, derived via immunoSEQ multiplex PCR, lists solely in-frame clones and lacks some. The sample has more than 85,000 clones, roughly 78% seen once. In regard to this clone: Its target is not known.

Overall study findings and caveats: Later work showed greater clonal expansion in HLA-associated TCR beta chains than in equally common others.

The receptor's source is a young woman in good health and CMV-seronegative. The sequencing sample was made of PBMCs. This chain uses TRBV30 with TRBJ2-1, with D possibly matching TRBD1 (6 bases). CDR3 residues: CAWSVGQGSEQFF. The CDR3 DNA reads as TGTGCCTGGAGTGTAGGCCAGGGGAGTGAGCAGTTCTTC.